This passage covers 11 T cell receptor beta chains from one sample sequenced in a study of untreated major depressive disorder. Here immunoSEQ multiplex PCR was the method, and the copy in TCRdb shows in-frame clones only, minus some. The data hold 15,000 to 20,000 clones, with over 65% observed a single time. The sequencing input was CD4+ T cells from PBMCs. All receptors come from a woman aged 30 to 39 in good health.

Here the CDR3 reads CASSGPTWTSTGELFF. The DNA for the CDR3 is TGTGCCAGCAGCGGCCCGACCTGGACAAGTACCGGGGAGCTGTTTTTT. V gene TRBV9 combines with J gene TRBJ2-2; tentative D call: TRBD1 (5 bases). This CDR3 region has 16 residues. Trimming cost V 3 bases and J 5 bases, with 17 bases left between them. Germline CDR1 and CDR2: SGDLS and YYNGEE.

J is TRBJ2-7 and V is TRBV7-2, with TRBD2 matching 9 bases. CDR3 length equals 14 residues. Looked up from germline, CDR1 is SGHTA and CDR2 is FQGNSA. V trimming: 5 bases; J trimming: 5 bases; junction bases outside the gene matches: 7. The CDR3 loop reads CASSVEGLADEQYF. Here the CDR3 DNA reads TGTGCCAGCAGCGTAGAGGGACTAGCAGACGAGCAGTACTTC.

The chain is built from TRBV7-9 and TRBJ2-7; 8 nucleotides align to TRBD2. The CDR3 runs to 15 residues. The ends lost 2 bases at V and 2 bases at J; junction bases unmatched: 5. The germline CDR1 and CDR2 sequences are SEHNR and FQNEAQ (reference sequence). The chain's CDR3 is CASSLWRAGAYEQYF. CDR3 nucleotide sequence: TGTGCCAGCAGCTTATGGAGAGCGGGGGCCTACGAGCAGTACTTC.

The V and J genes are TRBV2 and TRBJ2-6; TRBD1 agrees at 7 bases. Trimming removed 4 bases from V and 2 bases from J; junction bases left unmatched: 2. CDR1 is SNHLY and CDR2 is FYNNEI in the germline V gene. This CDR3 spans 15 amino acids. This chain's CDR3 is CASSGDRAGANVLTF. In DNA form, the CDR3 reads TGTGCCAGCAGTGGGGACAGAGCTGGGGCCAACGTCCTGACTTTC.

The chain has TRBV7-3 and TRBJ2-3; 12 bases are a match to TRBD2. After removal of 4 bases from V and 5 bases from J, the junction contained 1 base not matched to a gene. Germline V gene data show CDR1 as SGHTA and CDR2 as FQGTGA. This CDR3 has 14 amino acids. CDR3 sequence reads: CASSSGLAGDTQYF. CDR3 coding DNA: TGTGCCAGCAGCTCGGGACTAGCGGGAGATACGCAGTATTTT.

Only a few counts were recorded for this clone. V usage is TRBV20-1 and J usage is TRBJ2-7; D is unclear. V lost 6 bases and J lost 7, with 13 bases in between. Per germline, CDR1 DFQATT and CDR2 SNEGSKA (reference sequence). The CDR3 length is 11 residues. The CDR3 loop reads CSASGLFEQYF. CDR3 coding DNA: TGCAGTGCCTCGGGCCTTTTTGAGCAGTACTTC.

This clone was observed a single time. V usage is TRBV5-1 and J usage is TRBJ2-7, with a weak D call TRBD1 (5 bases). Germline V gene data show CDR1 as SGHRS and CDR2 as YFSETQ. Trimming took off 4 bases at V and 4 bases at J, with 21 bases between the two ends. CDR3 size: 16 residues. In DNA form, the CDR3 reads TGCGCCAGCAGCGCCCGAGGTGGGGCCGCGGTGTACGAGCAGTACTTC. Translation gives CASSARGGAAVYEQYF.

The chain employs TRBV7-2 and TRBJ2-1; D is uncertain. Between the trimmed V and J ends, which lost 4 bases and 10 bases, there was a span of 8 bases. CDR3 size: 11 residues. Germline values: CDR1 SGHTA, CDR2 FQGNSA. CDR3 sequence reads: CASSSSTEQFF. CDR3 sequence (DNA): TGTGCCAGCAGCTCAAGTACCGAGCAGTTCTTC.

With regard to this clone: The junction departs from germline at one end; a sequencing error may be responsible. This chain connects TRBV7-7 to TRBJ2-1, with 7 bases lining up with TRBD2. This CDR3 has 15 residues. The germline gives CDR1 SSHAT, CDR2 FNYEAQ (reference sequence). The CDR3 spells CASSLVGGAYNEQFF. As DNA, the CDR3 is TGTGCTAGCAGCTTAGTGGGGGGGGCCTACAATGAGCAGTTCTTC.

This clone has a handful of counts. The chain recombines TRBV11-2 with TRBJ2-7; 8 bases line up with TRBD1. The germline V gene has CDR1 SGHAT and CDR2 FQNNGV. CDR3 length: 15 amino acids. Germline trimming cut 2 bases from V and 7 bases from J; bases unmatched to any gene: 10. As DNA, the CDR3 is TGTGCCAGCAGCTTACTACGAGACAGGGGTAGGGAGCAGTACTTC. This codes for CASSLLRDRGREQYF.

The chain combines TRBV11-1 with TRBJ2-5; the D gene could be TRBD1 or TRBD2 (6 bases each). This CDR3 comprises 15 residues. The ends were cut back, 0 bases at V and 2 bases at J, with 10 bases in the middle. Germline assignment: CDR1 SGHAT and CDR2 FQDESV (reference sequence). Here the CDR3 DNA reads TGTGCCAGCAGCTTAGCCCGGGGGACACAAGAGACCCAGTACTTC. Protein product: CASSLARGTQETQYF.